The TCR beta chain under discussion was sequenced for a study of blood T cells in healthy people across ages. General study points: Roughly linearly, TCR beta diversity per million T cells fell as age increased. Naive T cell percentage showed a strong correlation with TCR beta diversity.

V was trimmed by 3 bases and J by 1 base, leaving 14 bases between them. Germline V CDR1 and CDR2: SGDLS, YYNGEE. CDR3 length: 16 residues. With a J-beta primer mix and a sample-barcoded 5' primer, a second PCR ran about 6 to 11 cycles. TCRdb independently ran MiXCR on the 5' RACE reads; one entry per CDR3 protein. The sample consists of 1.5 million to 2 million distinct CDR3 sequences, 28% of them appearing once. Only a few counts were recorded for this clonotype. No antigen is known for it. The clonotype was recovered from a woman under 40 in good health. The chain carries TRBV9 and TRBJ2-1; D is possibly TRBD1 (5 bases). Sequencing was done on a sample of blood. The CDR3 sequence: CASSGGRVRSYNEQFF. CDR3 coding DNA: TGTGCCAGCAGCGGCGGCAGGGTGAGGTCCTACAATGAGCAGTTCTTC.